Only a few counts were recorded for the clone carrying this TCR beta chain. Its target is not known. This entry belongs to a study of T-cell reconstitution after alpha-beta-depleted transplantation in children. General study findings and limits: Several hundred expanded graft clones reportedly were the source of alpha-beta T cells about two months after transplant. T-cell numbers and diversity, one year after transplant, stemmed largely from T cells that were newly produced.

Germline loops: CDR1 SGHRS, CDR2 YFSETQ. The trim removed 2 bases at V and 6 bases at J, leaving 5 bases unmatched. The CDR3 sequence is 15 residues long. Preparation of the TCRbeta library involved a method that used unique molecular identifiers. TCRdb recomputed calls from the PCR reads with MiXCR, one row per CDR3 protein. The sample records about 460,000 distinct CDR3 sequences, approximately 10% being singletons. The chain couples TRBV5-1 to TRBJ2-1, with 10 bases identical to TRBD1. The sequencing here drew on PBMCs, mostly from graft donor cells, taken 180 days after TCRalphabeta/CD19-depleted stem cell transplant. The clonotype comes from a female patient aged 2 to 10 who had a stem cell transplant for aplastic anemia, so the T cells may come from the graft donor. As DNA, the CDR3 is TGCGCCAGCAGCTTCGGACAGGGGGAAAGCAATGAGCAGTTCTTC. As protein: CASSFGQGESNEQFF.